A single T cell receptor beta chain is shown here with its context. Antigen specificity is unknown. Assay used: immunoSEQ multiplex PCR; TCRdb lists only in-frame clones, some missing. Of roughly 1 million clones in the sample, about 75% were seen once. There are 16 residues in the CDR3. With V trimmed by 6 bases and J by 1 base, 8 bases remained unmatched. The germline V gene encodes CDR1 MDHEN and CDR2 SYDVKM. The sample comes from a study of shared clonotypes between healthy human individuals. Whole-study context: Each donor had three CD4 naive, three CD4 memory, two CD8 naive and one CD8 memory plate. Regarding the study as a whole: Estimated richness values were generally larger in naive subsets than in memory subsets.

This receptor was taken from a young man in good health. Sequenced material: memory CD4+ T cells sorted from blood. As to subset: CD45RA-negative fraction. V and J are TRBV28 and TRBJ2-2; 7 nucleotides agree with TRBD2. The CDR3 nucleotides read TGTGCCAGCAGGCCCGCGGGGGTTAGGAACACCGGGGAGCTGTTTTTT. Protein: CASRPAGVRNTGELFF.